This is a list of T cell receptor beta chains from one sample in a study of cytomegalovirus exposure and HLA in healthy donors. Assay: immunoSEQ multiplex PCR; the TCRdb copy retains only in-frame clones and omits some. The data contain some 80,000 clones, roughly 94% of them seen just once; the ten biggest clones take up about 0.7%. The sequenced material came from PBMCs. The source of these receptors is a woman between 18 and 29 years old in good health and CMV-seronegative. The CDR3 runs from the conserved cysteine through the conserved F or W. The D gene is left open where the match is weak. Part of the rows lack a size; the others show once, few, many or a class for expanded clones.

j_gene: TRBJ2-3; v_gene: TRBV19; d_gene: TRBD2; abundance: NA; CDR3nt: TGTGCCAGTAGTTTCGGACTAGCGGGCACAGATACGCAGTATTTT; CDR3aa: CASSFGLAGTDTQYF
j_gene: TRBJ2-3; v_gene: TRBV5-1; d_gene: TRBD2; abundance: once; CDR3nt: TGCGCCAGCAGCTTGGAACTAGCGGGAGGGTCAGATACGCAGTATTTT; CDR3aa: CASSLELAGGSDTQYF
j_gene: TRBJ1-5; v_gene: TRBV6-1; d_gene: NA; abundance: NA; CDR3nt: TGTGCCATACCTGCTATGCGGGATAGCAATCAGCCCCAGCATTTT; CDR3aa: CAIPAMRDSNQPQHF
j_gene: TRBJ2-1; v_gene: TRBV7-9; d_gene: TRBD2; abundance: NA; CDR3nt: TGTGCCAGCAACTCCCTCGGCGGGGGGGCCGGATGGGAGCAGTTCTTC; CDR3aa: CASNSLGGGAGWEQFF
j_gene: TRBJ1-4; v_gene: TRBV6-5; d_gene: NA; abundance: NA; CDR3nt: TGTGCCAGCAGTTACTCCGACCAGGGGCGGCATAAACTGTTTTTT; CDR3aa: CASSYSDQGRHKLFF
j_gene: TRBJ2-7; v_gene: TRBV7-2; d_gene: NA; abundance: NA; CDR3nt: TGTGCCAGCAGCTTACGGAGCGTACCCTCCTACGAGCAGTACTTC; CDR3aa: CASSLRSVPSYEQYF
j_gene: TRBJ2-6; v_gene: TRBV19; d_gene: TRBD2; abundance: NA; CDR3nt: TGTGCCAGTAGTACCCGGGGAGGGGACCAATCTGGGGCCAACGTCCTGACTTTC; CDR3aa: CASSTRGGDQSGANVLTF
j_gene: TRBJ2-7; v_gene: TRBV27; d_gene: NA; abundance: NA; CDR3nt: TGTGCCAGCAGTTTGTCGGACCAGGGGTGGGAGCAGTACTTC; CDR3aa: CASSLSDQGWEQYF
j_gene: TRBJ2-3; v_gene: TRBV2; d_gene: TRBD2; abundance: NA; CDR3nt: TGTGCCAGCAGTGAAGCGCCAGCGGGGGGGCGGGCAGATACGCAGTATTTT; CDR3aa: CASSEAPAGGRADTQYF
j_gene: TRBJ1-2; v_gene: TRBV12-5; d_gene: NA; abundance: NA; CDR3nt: TGTGCTAGTGGTTTGGGGGCCAAGGGGTCGTCCTTC; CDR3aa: CASGLGAKGSSF
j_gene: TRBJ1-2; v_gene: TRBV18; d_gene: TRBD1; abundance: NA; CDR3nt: TGTGCCAGCTCATCCGACCCCGGACAGGGAGACTATGGCTACACCTTC; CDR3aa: CASSSDPGQGDYGYTF
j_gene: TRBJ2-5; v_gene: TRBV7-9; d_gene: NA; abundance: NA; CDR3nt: TGTGCCAGCAGCCCGGGGTACGGCCAAGAGACCCAGTACTTC; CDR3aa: CASSPGYGQETQYF
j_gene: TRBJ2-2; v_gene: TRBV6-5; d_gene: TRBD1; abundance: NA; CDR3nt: TGTGCCAGCAGGCCGACAGGGGACACCGGGGAGCTGTTTTTT; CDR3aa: CASRPTGDTGELFF
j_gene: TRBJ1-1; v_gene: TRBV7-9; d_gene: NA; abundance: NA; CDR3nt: TGTGCCAGCAGCTTAGGCGCGGGGGAAGCTTTCTTT; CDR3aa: CASSLGAGEAFF
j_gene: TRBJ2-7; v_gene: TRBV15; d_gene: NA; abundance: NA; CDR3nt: TGTGCCACCAGCAGAGAATTGGCGAGGGCCTACGAGCAGTACTTC; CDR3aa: CATSRELARAYEQYF
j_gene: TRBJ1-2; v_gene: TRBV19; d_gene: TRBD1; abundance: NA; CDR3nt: TGTGCCAGTAGTATAGATATACAGGGGGCGGACTATGGCTACACCTTC; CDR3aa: CASSIDIQGADYGYTF
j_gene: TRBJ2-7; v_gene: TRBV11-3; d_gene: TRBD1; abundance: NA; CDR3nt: TGTGCCAGCAGCCCCGAGACAGGGTTCGAGCAGTACTTC; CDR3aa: CASSPETGFEQYF
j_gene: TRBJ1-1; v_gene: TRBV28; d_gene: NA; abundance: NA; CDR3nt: TGTGCCAGCAGTTTAGCTCCTGAGATGGCTTTCTTT; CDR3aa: CASSLAPEMAFF
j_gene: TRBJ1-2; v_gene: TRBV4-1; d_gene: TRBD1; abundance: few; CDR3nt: TGCGCCAGCAGCCCCCTCCCCGACAGGGTGAGGGGCTACACCTTC; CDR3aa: CASSPLPDRVRGYTF
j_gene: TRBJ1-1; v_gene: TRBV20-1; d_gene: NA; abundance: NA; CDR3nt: TGCAGTGCCAGGGGGAACACTGAAGCTTTCTTT; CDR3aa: CSARGNTEAFF
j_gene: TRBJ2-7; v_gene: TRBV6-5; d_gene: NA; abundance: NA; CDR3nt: TGTGCCAGCAGTACCTTTGACACCTCCTACGAGCAGTACTTC; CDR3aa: CASSTFDTSYEQYF